Listed below are T cell receptor beta chains from one sample, sequenced in a study of T cell responses to AZD1222 COVID-19 vaccine. Sequencing was performed with immunoSEQ multiplex PCR; in TCRdb, only in-frame clones are kept and a portion is missing. The data contain roughly 120,000 clones, about 85% of them singletons. Sequenced material: peripheral blood, taken on day 0 of AZD1222 vaccination. The receptor source for this set is an adult in good health. Both conserved end residues are part of each CDR3. D genes are given only for firm matches. Some rows mark clone size as missing; the rest say once, few, many or name a class of expanded clone.

CDR3nt: TGTGCCAGCAGGCCTCCCGGGACAGGATATGGCTACACCTTC
CDR3aa: CASRPPGTGYGYTF
j_gene: TRBJ1-2
abundance: .
v_gene: TRBV28
d_gene: TRBD1

CDR3nt: TGCGCCAGCAGCTTACAGGGCCCCGGGGAGCTGTTTTTT
CDR3aa: CASSLQGPGELFF
j_gene: TRBJ2-2
abundance: .
v_gene: TRBV5-1
d_gene: .

CDR3nt: TGTGCCAGCAGCCGACACATGAACACTGAAGCTTTCTTT
CDR3aa: CASSRHMNTEAFF
j_gene: TRBJ1-1
abundance: .
v_gene: TRBV14
d_gene: .

CDR3nt: TGTGCCAGCAGCTTCGGAGGGCGCACTGAAGCTTTCTTT
CDR3aa: CASSFGGRTEAFF
j_gene: TRBJ1-1
abundance: once
v_gene: TRBV11-3
d_gene: .

CDR3nt: TGTGCCAGCAGCTTAACGGGGGATCAGCCCCAGCATTTT
CDR3aa: CASSLTGDQPQHF
j_gene: TRBJ1-5
abundance: .
v_gene: TRBV7-3
d_gene: .

CDR3nt: TGTGCCAGCAGCTTAGCCACAGAAAGGATTCGGAATCTCAGATCAAACACCATATATTTT
CDR3aa: CASSLATERIRNLRSNTIYF
j_gene: TRBJ1-3
abundance: .
v_gene: TRBV7-2
d_gene: .

CDR3nt: TGTGCCAGCAGCATCGGGGATACGCAGTATTTT
CDR3aa: CASSIGDTQYF
j_gene: TRBJ2-3
abundance: .
v_gene: TRBV7-9
d_gene: .

CDR3nt: TGTGCCAGTGGGGATCGGGTGAGAAACACCATATATTTT
CDR3aa: CASGDRVRNTIYF
j_gene: TRBJ1-3
abundance: .
v_gene: TRBV12-3/TRBV12-4
d_gene: .

CDR3nt: TGCAGCGCCAGGGACAGAGAAACCTATGGCTACACCTTC
CDR3aa: CSARDRETYGYTF
j_gene: TRBJ1-2
abundance: once
v_gene: TRBV29-1
d_gene: TRBD1

CDR3nt: TGTGCCAGCAGTGGACCCGGGACAGGGGGCCGGCAAGAGACCCAGTACTTC
CDR3aa: CASSGPGTGGRQETQYF
j_gene: TRBJ2-5
abundance: .
v_gene: TRBV2
d_gene: TRBD1

CDR3nt: TGTGCCAGCAGCTTAGAGTACGGGTTTTTGGAGCAGTACTTC
CDR3aa: CASSLEYGFLEQYF
j_gene: TRBJ2-7
abundance: once
v_gene: TRBV11-2
d_gene: .

CDR3nt: TGTGCCAGCAGCCAAGAGGTGAGGACGCCCCAGCATTTT
CDR3aa: CASSQEVRTPQHF
j_gene: TRBJ1-5
abundance: few
v_gene: TRBV4-2
d_gene: .

CDR3nt: TGTGCCAGCAGTTCGGGCGGAAGCTATGGCTACACCTTC
CDR3aa: CASSSGGSYGYTF
j_gene: TRBJ1-2
abundance: .
v_gene: TRBV12-3/TRBV12-4
d_gene: .

CDR3nt: TGTGCCACCAGTGCTCCTGGGAGACGCGAGCCATACTTC
CDR3aa: CATSAPGRREPYF
j_gene: TRBJ2-5
abundance: .
v_gene: TRBV24-1
d_gene: .

CDR3nt: TGTGCCAGCAGTTTGCAAATGGGGTCTGGAAACACCATATATTTT
CDR3aa: CASSLQMGSGNTIYF
j_gene: TRBJ1-3
abundance: .
v_gene: TRBV6-5
d_gene: .

CDR3nt: TGTGCCAGCAGTGAAAGCAGGGGGCGATTGGAGCCCCAGCATTTT
CDR3aa: CASSESRGRLEPQHF
j_gene: TRBJ1-5
abundance: .
v_gene: TRBV6-4
d_gene: TRBD1

CDR3nt: TGTGCCATCAGTGAGAGGGGACAGGGGGCCTCTAACTATGGCTACACCTTC
CDR3aa: CAISERGQGASNYGYTF
j_gene: TRBJ1-2
abundance: .
v_gene: TRBV10-3
d_gene: TRBD1

CDR3nt: TGTGCCAGCAGTGTCGGGAGTACTAATCAGCCCCAGCATTTT
CDR3aa: CASSVGSTNQPQHF
j_gene: TRBJ1-5
abundance: .
v_gene: TRBV27
d_gene: .

CDR3nt: TGTGCCAGCAGTGAATGGAGGGGGTTGGGAAACATTCAGTACTTC
CDR3aa: CASSEWRGLGNIQYF
j_gene: TRBJ2-4
abundance: .
v_gene: TRBV6-1
d_gene: .

CDR3nt: TGTGCCAGCAGCCCGGGACGGGAAACCGGGGAGCTGTTTTTT
CDR3aa: CASSPGRETGELFF
j_gene: TRBJ2-2
abundance: .
v_gene: TRBV7-3
d_gene: .

CDR3nt: TGTGCCAGCAGTGACTCGGCGGGGGGCCCCACAGATACGCAGTATTTT
CDR3aa: CASSDSAGGPTDTQYF
j_gene: TRBJ2-3
abundance: .
v_gene: TRBV6-4
d_gene: TRBD2

CDR3nt: TGTGCCAGCAGCTTAGGGTTTTCACTAGCGGGGACCACAGATACGCAGTATTTT
CDR3aa: CASSLGFSLAGTTDTQYF
j_gene: TRBJ2-3
abundance: .
v_gene: TRBV11-3
d_gene: TRBD2

CDR3nt: TGTGCCAGCAGCCGGATGGGGACCAATGAAAAACTGTTTTTT
CDR3aa: CASSRMGTNEKLFF
j_gene: TRBJ1-4
abundance: .
v_gene: TRBV5-5
d_gene: .